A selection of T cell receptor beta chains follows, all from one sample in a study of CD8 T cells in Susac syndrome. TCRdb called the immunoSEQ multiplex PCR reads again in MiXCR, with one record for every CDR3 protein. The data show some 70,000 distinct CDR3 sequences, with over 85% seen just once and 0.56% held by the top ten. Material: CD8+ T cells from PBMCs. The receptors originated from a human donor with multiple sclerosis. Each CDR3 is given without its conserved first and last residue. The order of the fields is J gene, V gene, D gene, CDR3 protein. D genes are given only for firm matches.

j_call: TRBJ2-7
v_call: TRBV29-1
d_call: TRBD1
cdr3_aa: SVEDVGQGGSYEQY

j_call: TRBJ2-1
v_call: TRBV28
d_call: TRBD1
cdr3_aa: ASSFTRDSSYNEQF

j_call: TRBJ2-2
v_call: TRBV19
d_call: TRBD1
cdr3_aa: ATSPTGPGELF

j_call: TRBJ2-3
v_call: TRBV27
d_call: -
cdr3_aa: ASSLEASTDTQY

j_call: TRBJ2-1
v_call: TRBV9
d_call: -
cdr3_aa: ASSASPGRGNEQF

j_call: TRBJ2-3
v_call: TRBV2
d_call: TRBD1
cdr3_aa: AMSGTGPTDTQY

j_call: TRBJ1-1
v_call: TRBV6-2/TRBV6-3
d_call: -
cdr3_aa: ASSYPQGSWLEGTEAF

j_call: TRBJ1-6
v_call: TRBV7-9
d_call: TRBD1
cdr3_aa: ASSPGQGISPLH

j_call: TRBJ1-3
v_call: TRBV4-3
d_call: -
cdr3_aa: ASSQGPRSTIY

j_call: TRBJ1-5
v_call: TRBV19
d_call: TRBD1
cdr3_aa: ATGQGYNQPQH

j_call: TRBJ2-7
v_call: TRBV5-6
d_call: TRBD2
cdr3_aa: ASSWGLAGTSYEQY

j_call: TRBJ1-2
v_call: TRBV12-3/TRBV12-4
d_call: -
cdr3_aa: ASSNRSSRRGYT

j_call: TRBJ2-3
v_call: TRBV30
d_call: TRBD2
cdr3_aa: AWSVLAGEADTQY

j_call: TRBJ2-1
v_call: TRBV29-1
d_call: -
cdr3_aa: SVDSRSSSYNEQF

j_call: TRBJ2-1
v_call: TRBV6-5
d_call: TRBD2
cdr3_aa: ASSTSGGATYNEQF

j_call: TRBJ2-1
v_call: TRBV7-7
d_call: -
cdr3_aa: ASSLSSINEQF

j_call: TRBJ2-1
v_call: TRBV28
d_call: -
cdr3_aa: ASSLVSAPYNEQF